What follows is one T cell receptor (beta chain) and its context. The data were obtained in a study of T cell changes during pregnancy in multiple sclerosis. Assay: immunoSEQ multiplex PCR; the TCRdb copy retains only in-frame clones and omits some. Among some 20,000 clones listed, more than 75% were seen once. CDR3 size: 18 residues. With V trimmed by 5 bases and J by 5 bases, 10 bases remained unmatched. The germline V gene has CDR1 SGHRS and CDR2 YFSETQ. The origin of this receptor is a female donor in good health, enrolled as a control in a pregnancy study. This material consisted of CD4+ T cells from peripheral blood mononuclear cells, taken in the first trimester of pregnancy. The chain employs TRBV5-1 and TRBJ2-2; 15 bases are shared with TRBD2. The CDR3 region is CASSPGLAGGPGTGELFF. In DNA, the CDR3 is TGCGCCAGCAGTCCCGGACTAGCGGGAGGGCCGGGAACCGGGGAGCTGTTTTTT.